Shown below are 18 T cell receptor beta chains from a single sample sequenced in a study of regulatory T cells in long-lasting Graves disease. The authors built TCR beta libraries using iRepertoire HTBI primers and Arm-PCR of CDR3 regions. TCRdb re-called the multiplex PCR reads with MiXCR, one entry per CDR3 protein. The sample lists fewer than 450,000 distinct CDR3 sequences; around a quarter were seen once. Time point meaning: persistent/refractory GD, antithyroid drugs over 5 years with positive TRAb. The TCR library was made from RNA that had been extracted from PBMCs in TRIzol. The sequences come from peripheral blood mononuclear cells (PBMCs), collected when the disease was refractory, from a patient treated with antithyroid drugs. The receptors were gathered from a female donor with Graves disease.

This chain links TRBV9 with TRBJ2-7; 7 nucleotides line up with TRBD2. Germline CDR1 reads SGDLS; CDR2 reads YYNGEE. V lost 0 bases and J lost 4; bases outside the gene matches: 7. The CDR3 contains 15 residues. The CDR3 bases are TGTGCCAGCAGCGTAGATCCTAGCGGAAAGTACGAGCAGTACTTC. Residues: CASSVDPSGKYEQYF.

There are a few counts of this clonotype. This CDR3 reads CASRNQGGETQYF. The CDR3 DNA sequence: TGTGCCAGCAGAAACCAGGGAGGCGAGACCCAGTACTTC. V gene TRBV5-4 combines with J gene TRBJ2-5; TRBD2 might be the D (6 bases). The CDR3 length is 13 residues. The germline CDR1 and CDR2 sequences are SGHNT and YYREEE (reference sequence). V was clipped by 5 bases and J by 5 bases, with 13 bases between them.

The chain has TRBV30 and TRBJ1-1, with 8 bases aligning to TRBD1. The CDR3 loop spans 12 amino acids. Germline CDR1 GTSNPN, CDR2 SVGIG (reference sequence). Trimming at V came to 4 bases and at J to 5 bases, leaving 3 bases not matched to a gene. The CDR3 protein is CAWKQGETEAFF. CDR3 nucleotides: TGTGCCTGGAAACAGGGGGAAACTGAAGCTTTCTTT.

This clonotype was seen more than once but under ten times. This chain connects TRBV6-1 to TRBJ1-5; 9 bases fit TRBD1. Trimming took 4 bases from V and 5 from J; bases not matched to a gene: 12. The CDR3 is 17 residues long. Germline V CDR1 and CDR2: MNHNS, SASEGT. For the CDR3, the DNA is TGTGCCAGCAGTGTGATGACCGGGACAGGGAGAGATCAGCCCCAGCATTTT. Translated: CASSVMTGTGRDQPQHF.

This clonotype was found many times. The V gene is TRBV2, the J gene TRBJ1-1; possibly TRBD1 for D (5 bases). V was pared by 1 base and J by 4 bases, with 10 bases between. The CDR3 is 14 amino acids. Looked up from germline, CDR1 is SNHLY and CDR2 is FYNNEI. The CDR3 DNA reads TGTGCCAGCAGTGAAGTAACAGGCGGCACTGAAGCTTTCTTT. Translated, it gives CASSEVTGGTEAFF.

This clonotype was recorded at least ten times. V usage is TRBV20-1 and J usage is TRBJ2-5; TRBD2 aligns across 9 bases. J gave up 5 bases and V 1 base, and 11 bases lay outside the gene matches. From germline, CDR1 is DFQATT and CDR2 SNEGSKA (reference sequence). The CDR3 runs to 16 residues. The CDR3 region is CSARAIAGGPGETQYF. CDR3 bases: TGCAGTGCTAGAGCGATTGCGGGAGGGCCAGGGGAGACCCAGTACTTC.

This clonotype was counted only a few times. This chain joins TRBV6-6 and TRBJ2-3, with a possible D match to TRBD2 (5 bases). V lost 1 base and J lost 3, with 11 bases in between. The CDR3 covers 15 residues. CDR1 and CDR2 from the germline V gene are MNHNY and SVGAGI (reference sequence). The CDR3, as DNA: TGTGCCAGCAGTTACTTTGGCGGGTCAACAGATACGCAGTATTTT. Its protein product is CASSYFGGSTDTQYF.

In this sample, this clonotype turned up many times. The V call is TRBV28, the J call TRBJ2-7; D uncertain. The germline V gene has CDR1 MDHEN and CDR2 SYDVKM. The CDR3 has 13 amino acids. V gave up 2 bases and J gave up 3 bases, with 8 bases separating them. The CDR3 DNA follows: TGTGCCAGCAGTTTACCCGACGGCTACGAGCAGTACTTC. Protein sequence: CASSLPDGYEQYF.

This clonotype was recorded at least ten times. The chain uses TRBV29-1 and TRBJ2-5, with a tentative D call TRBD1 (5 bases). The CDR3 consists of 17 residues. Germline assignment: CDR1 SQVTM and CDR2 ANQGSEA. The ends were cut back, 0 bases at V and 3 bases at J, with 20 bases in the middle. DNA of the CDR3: TGCAGCGTTGAAGATACCCTCGGGCGAGCAGGGAAAGAGACCCAGTACTTC. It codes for CSVEDTLGRAGKETQYF. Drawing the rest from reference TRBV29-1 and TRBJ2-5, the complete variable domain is SAVISQKPSRDICQRGTSLTIQCQVDSQVTMMFWYRQQPGQSLTLIATANQGSEATYESGFVIDKFPISRPNLTFSTLTVSNMSPEDSSIYLCSVEDTLGRAGKETQYFGPGTRLLVL.

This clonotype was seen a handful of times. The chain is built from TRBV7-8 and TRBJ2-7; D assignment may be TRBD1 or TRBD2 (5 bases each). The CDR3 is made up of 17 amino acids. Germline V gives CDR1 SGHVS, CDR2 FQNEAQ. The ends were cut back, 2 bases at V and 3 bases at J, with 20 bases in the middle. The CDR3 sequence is CASSLFIHHPGGYEQYF. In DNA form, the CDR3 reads TGTGCCAGCAGCTTATTCATACATCACCCTGGGGGCTACGAGCAGTACTTC. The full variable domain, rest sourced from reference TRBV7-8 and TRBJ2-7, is GAGVSQSPRYKVAKRGQDVALRCDPISGHVSLFWYQQALGQGPEFLTYFQNEAQLDKSGLPSDRFFAERPEGSVSTLKIQRTQQEDSAVYLCASSLFIHHPGGYEQYFGPGTRLTVT.

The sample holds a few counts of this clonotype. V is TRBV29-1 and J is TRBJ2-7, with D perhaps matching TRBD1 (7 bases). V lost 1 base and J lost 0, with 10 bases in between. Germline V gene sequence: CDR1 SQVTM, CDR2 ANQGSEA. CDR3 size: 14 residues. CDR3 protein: CSVEGQGGSYEQYF. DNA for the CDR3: TGCAGCGTTGAAGGGCAGGGGGGCTCCTACGAGCAGTACTTC.

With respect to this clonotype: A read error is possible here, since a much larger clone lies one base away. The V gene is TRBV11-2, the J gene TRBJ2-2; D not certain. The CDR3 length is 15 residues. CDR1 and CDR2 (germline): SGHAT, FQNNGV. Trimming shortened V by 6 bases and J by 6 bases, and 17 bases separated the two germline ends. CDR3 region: CASRVNGRRPGELFF. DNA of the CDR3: TGTGCCAGCAGAGTCAATGGCAGGCGTCCCGGGGAGCTGTTTTTT.

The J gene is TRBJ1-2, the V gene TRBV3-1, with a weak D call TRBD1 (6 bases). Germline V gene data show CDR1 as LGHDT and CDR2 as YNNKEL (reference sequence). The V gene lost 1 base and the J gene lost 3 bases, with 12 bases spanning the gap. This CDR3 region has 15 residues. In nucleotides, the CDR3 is TGTGCCAGCAGCCAAGTTACAGGGCTTGACTATGGCTACACCTTC. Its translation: CASSQVTGLDYGYTF.

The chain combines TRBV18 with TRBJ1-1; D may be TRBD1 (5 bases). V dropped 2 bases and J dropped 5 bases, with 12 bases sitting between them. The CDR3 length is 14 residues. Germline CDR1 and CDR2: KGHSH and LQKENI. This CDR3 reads CASSPKGSWTEAFF. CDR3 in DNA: TGTGCCAGCTCACCAAAGGGGAGTTGGACTGAAGCTTTCTTT.

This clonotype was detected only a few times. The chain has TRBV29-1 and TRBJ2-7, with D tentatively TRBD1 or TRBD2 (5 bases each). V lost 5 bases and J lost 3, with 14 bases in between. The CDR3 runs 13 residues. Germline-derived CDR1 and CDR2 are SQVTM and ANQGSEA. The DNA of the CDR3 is TGCAGCGTTTTGAAGGGGAGCGGCTACGAGCAGTACTTC. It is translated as CSVLKGSGYEQYF.

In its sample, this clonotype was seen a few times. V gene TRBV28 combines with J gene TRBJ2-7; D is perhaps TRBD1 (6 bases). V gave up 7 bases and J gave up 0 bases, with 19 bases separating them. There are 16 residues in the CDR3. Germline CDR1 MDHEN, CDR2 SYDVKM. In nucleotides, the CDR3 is TGTGCCAGCACCCGCACAACCAGGGGTGGCTCCTACGAGCAGTACTTC. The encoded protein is CASTRTTRGGSYEQYF. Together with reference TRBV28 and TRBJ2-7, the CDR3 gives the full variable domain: DVKVTQSSRYLVKRTGEKVFLECVQDMDHENMFWYRQDPGLGLRLIYFSYDVKMKEKGDIPEGYSVSREKKERFSLILESASTNQTSMYLCASTRTTRGGSYEQYFGPGTRLTVT.

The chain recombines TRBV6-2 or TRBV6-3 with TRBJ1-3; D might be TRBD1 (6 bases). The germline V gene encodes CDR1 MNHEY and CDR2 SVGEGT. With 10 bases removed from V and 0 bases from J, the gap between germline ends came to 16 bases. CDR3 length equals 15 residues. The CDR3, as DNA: TGTGCCACAACTCCGGGGGACACCTCTGGAAACACCATATATTTT. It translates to CATTPGDTSGNTIYF.

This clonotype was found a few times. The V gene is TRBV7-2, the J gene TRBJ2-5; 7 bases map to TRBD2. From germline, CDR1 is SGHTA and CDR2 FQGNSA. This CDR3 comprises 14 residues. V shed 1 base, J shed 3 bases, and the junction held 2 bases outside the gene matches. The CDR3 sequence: CASSLDGGKETQYF. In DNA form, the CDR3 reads TGTGCCAGCAGCTTAGACGGGGGGAAAGAGACCCAGTACTTC.